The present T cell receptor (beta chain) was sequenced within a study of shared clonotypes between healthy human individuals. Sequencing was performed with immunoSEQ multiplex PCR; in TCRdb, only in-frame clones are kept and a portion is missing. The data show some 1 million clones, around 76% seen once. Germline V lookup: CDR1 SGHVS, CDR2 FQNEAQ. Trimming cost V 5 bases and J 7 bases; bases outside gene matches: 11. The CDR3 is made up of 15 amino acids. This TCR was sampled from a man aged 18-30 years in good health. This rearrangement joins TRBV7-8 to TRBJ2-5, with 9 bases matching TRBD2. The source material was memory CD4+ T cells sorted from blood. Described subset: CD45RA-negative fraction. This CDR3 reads CASSPLAGPRRTQYF. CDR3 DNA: TGTGCCAGCAGCCCTCTAGCGGGGCCCCGTCGGACCCAGTACTTC.